This TCR beta chain was retrieved from a study of spatial heterogeneity in lung cancer. Study results and caveats: The authors estimated that approximately 6.9% of tumor T cells were covered for alpha chains and roughly 12% for beta chains. In tumors, expanded intratumoral alpha and beta TCR counts tracked mutation counts.

As for time point: sample taken at primary tumor resection. There are many counts of this clonotype. The antigen remains undetermined. The presence of a unique molecular identifier marked each TCR cDNA molecule. One entry per CDR3 protein results from TCRdb running MiXCR on the 5' RACE reads. The table lists 7,500 to 9,000 distinct CDR3 sequences, 5.5% to 7.5% of them singletons. V dropped 5 bases and J dropped 7 bases, with 8 bases sitting between them. This CDR3 is built from 11 residues. This receptor was obtained from a male donor with early-stage non-small cell lung cancer. The sample in question was lung tumor tissue, obtained at surgery. V gene TRBV12-3 or TRBV12-4 combines with J gene TRBJ2-5, with a tentative D call TRBD2 (5 bases). The CDR3 protein is CASSRTRTQYF. The CDR3, as DNA: TGTGCCAGCAGTCGAACTAGGACCCAGTACTTC.